This is a list of T cell receptor beta chains from one sample in a study of cytomegalovirus exposure and HLA in healthy donors. Clones were sequenced by immunoSEQ multiplex PCR, and TCRdb holds only the in-frame ones, with some missing. The sample holds fewer than 200,000 clones, approximately 82% seen once. The sample comprised PBMCs. The receptor source for this set is a male donor in good health and CMV-seronegative. CDR3s include the opening cysteine and the closing phenylalanine or tryptophan. A D gene is named only where the DNA matches it firmly. Size is stated for part of the rows, as once, few or many counts, or as a class when the clone is expanded.

clone size: NA
D gene: NA
V gene: TRBV9
J gene: TRBJ1-3
CDR3 protein: CASSEPGDKNSGNTIYF
CDR3 DNA: TGTGCCAGCAGCGAACCCGGGGACAAAAATTCTGGAAACACCATATATTTT

clone size: NA
D gene: TRBD2
V gene: TRBV5-6
J gene: TRBJ2-5
CDR3 protein: CASSSTSGGYPQETQYF
CDR3 DNA: TGTGCCAGCAGTTCGACTAGCGGGGGGTACCCCCAAGAGACCCAGTACTTC

clone size: NA
D gene: TRBD2
V gene: TRBV16
J gene: TRBJ2-7
CDR3 protein: CASSQSGTSGSEQYF
CDR3 DNA: TGTGCCAGCAGCCAATCTGGGACTAGCGGTAGCGAGCAGTACTTC

clone size: NA
D gene: TRBD2
V gene: TRBV9
J gene: TRBJ2-2
CDR3 protein: CASSAGTSGSFTPGELFF
CDR3 DNA: TGTGCCAGCAGCGCCGGGACTAGCGGGAGTTTTACCCCCGGGGAGCTGTTTTTT

clone size: NA
D gene: NA
V gene: TRBV27
J gene: TRBJ1-4
CDR3 protein: CASSFSRSGEKLFF
CDR3 DNA: TGTGCCAGCAGTTTTTCCCGTTCTGGCGAAAAACTGTTTTTT

clone size: NA
D gene: TRBD2
V gene: TRBV15
J gene: TRBJ2-7
CDR3 protein: CATSREWGTMSEQYF
CDR3 DNA: TGTGCCACCAGCAGAGAGTGGGGGACTATGAGTGAGCAGTACTTC

clone size: NA
D gene: NA
V gene: TRBV6-1
J gene: TRBJ1-2
CDR3 protein: CASSELGTNYGYTF
CDR3 DNA: TGTGCCAGCAGTGAACTGGGCACCAACTATGGCTACACCTTC

clone size: NA
D gene: NA
V gene: TRBV10-2
J gene: TRBJ1-1
CDR3 protein: CASSEGLSEAFF
CDR3 DNA: TGCGCCAGCAGTGAGGGGCTATCAGAAGCTTTCTTT

clone size: NA
D gene: NA
V gene: TRBV19
J gene: TRBJ2-4
CDR3 protein: CASTPEVERAKNIQYF
CDR3 DNA: TGTGCCAGTACTCCGGAGGTGGAGAGGGCCAAAAACATTCAGTACTTC

clone size: few
D gene: TRBD2
V gene: TRBV5-4
J gene: TRBJ2-1
CDR3 protein: CASSQASGSSYNEQFF
CDR3 DNA: TGCGCCAGCAGCCAAGCTAGCGGGAGCTCCTACAATGAGCAGTTCTTC

clone size: NA
D gene: NA
V gene: TRBV2
J gene: TRBJ1-1
CDR3 protein: CASKVAGVEAFF
CDR3 DNA: TGTGCCAGCAAAGTAGCAGGGGTAGAAGCTTTCTTT

clone size: NA
D gene: NA
V gene: TRBV7-2
J gene: TRBJ1-4
CDR3 protein: CASSRRGRGEEKLFF
CDR3 DNA: TGTGCCAGCAGCCGCCGGGGCAGGGGAGAGGAAAAACTGTTTTTT

clone size: NA
D gene: NA
V gene: TRBV5-6
J gene: TRBJ2-3
CDR3 protein: CASSLVGGAADTQYF
CDR3 DNA: TGTGCCAGCAGCTTGGTAGGGGGGGCGGCAGATACGCAGTATTTT

clone size: NA
D gene: NA
V gene: TRBV6-6
J gene: TRBJ2-2
CDR3 protein: CASSYLASNTGELFF
CDR3 DNA: TGTGCCAGCAGTTACTTAGCGTCCAACACCGGGGAGCTGTTTTTT

clone size: few
D gene: TRBD1
V gene: TRBV28
J gene: TRBJ2-1
CDR3 protein: CASSSPGQGASSSYNEQFF
CDR3 DNA: TGTGCCAGCAGTTCTCCGGGACAGGGGGCGTCGAGCTCCTACAATGAGCAGTTCTTC

clone size: NA
D gene: NA
V gene: TRBV13
J gene: TRBJ2-7
CDR3 protein: CASSGPSYEQYF
CDR3 DNA: TGTGCCAGCAGCGGCCCCTCCTACGAGCAGTACTTC

clone size: NA
D gene: NA
V gene: TRBV5-1
J gene: TRBJ2-5
CDR3 protein: CASSNLWGVETQYF
CDR3 DNA: TGCGCCAGCAGTAATCTCTGGGGGGTGGAGACCCAGTACTTC

clone size: NA
D gene: NA
V gene: TRBV19
J gene: TRBJ2-7
CDR3 protein: CASSIFGQTYEQYF
CDR3 DNA: TGTGCCAGTAGTATATTCGGACAGACCTACGAGCAGTACTTC

clone size: few
D gene: NA
V gene: TRBV30
J gene: TRBJ2-7
CDR3 protein: CAWSVAGVLEQYF
CDR3 DNA: TGTGCCTGGAGTGTAGCAGGGGTTCTCGAGCAGTACTTC

clone size: NA
D gene: NA
V gene: TRBV7-8
J gene: TRBJ1-2
CDR3 protein: CASSFDRNYGYTF
CDR3 DNA: TGTGCCAGCAGCTTTGACAGAAACTATGGCTACACCTTC

clone size: NA
D gene: TRBD2
V gene: TRBV4-1
J gene: TRBJ2-7
CDR3 protein: CASSHPWRGVMYEQYF
CDR3 DNA: TGCGCCAGCAGCCACCCTTGGCGGGGGGTTATGTACGAGCAGTACTTC

clone size: NA
D gene: NA
V gene: TRBV6-5
J gene: TRBJ2-5
CDR3 protein: CASSYSWIVGEETQYF
CDR3 DNA: TGTGCCAGCAGTTACTCGTGGATAGTAGGAGAAGAGACCCAGTACTTC

clone size: NA
D gene: NA
V gene: TRBV18
J gene: TRBJ1-2
CDR3 protein: CASSPGGGCYGYTF
CDR3 DNA: TGTGCCAGCTCACCCGGGGGGGGGTGCTATGGCTACACCTTC

clone size: NA
D gene: TRBD1
V gene: TRBV11-2
J gene: TRBJ1-2
CDR3 protein: CASSLVGTGVANYGYTF
CDR3 DNA: TGTGCCAGCAGCTTAGTCGGGACAGGGGTTGCTAACTATGGCTACACCTTC

clone size: NA
D gene: NA
V gene: TRBV4-2
J gene: TRBJ2-5
CDR3 protein: CASSQEWTTQETQYF
CDR3 DNA: TGTGCCAGCAGCCAAGAATGGACTACTCAAGAGACCCAGTACTTC

clone size: NA
D gene: TRBD1
V gene: TRBV4-2
J gene: TRBJ1-6
CDR3 protein: CASSLTPGQGFSPLHF
CDR3 DNA: TGTGCCAGCAGCCTAACACCGGGACAGGGATTTTCACCCCTCCACTTT

clone size: NA
D gene: TRBD2
V gene: TRBV27
J gene: TRBJ2-5
CDR3 protein: CASSLGRPKTKRGWETQYF
CDR3 DNA: TGTGCCAGCAGTTTAGGCCGCCCCAAAACCAAGCGGGGCTGGGAGACCCAGTACTTC

clone size: NA
D gene: TRBD2
V gene: TRBV2
J gene: TRBJ2-1
CDR3 protein: CASSERTSPMAYNEQFF
CDR3 DNA: TGTGCCAGCAGTGAAAGGACTAGCCCCATGGCCTACAATGAGCAGTTCTTC

clone size: NA
D gene: TRBD1
V gene: TRBV30
J gene: TRBJ2-4
CDR3 protein: CAWGGTGLNIQYF
CDR3 DNA: TGTGCCTGGGGGGGGACAGGTTTAAACATTCAGTACTTC

clone size: NA
D gene: TRBD1
V gene: TRBV9
J gene: TRBJ1-6
CDR3 protein: CASSDGDRANSPLHF
CDR3 DNA: TGTGCCAGCAGCGATGGGGACAGGGCTAATTCACCCCTCCACTTT

clone size: few
D gene: TRBD1
V gene: TRBV7-9
J gene: TRBJ1-5
CDR3 protein: CASSFGQGNQPQHF
CDR3 DNA: TGTGCCAGCAGCTTCGGACAGGGGAATCAGCCCCAGCATTTT

clone size: few
D gene: TRBD1
V gene: TRBV29-1
J gene: TRBJ1-1
CDR3 protein: CSARGQGNTEAFF
CDR3 DNA: TGCAGCGCCAGAGGACAGGGGAACACTGAAGCTTTCTTT

clone size: NA
D gene: NA
V gene: TRBV4-1
J gene: TRBJ1-4
CDR3 protein: CASSQGVGGATNEKLFF
CDR3 DNA: TGCGCCAGCAGCCAAGGTGTCGGGGGGGCAACTAATGAAAAACTGTTTTTT

clone size: NA
D gene: NA
V gene: TRBV6-5
J gene: TRBJ2-2
CDR3 protein: CASSRGTNTGELFF
CDR3 DNA: TGTGCCAGCAGTAGGGGGACAAACACCGGGGAGCTGTTTTTT

clone size: once
D gene: TRBD1
V gene: TRBV30
J gene: TRBJ1-3
CDR3 protein: CAWEPTGQIGNTIYF
CDR3 DNA: TGTGCCTGGGAGCCGACAGGGCAAATTGGAAACACCATATATTTT

clone size: NA
D gene: NA
V gene: TRBV4-2
J gene: TRBJ1-2
CDR3 protein: CASNQELRAYGYTF
CDR3 DNA: TGTGCCAGCAACCAAGAGCTCAGGGCCTATGGCTACACCTTC

clone size: NA
D gene: TRBD1
V gene: TRBV9
J gene: TRBJ1-4
CDR3 protein: CASSGRQGRRSTNEKLFF
CDR3 DNA: TGTGCCAGCAGCGGACGACAGGGCCGCCGCTCAACTAATGAAAAACTGTTTTTT

clone size: NA
D gene: NA
V gene: TRBV9
J gene: TRBJ1-5
CDR3 protein: CASSVGGGGQPQHF
CDR3 DNA: TGTGCCAGCAGCGTTGGGGGGGGCGGTCAGCCCCAGCATTTT

clone size: NA
D gene: NA
V gene: TRBV18
J gene: TRBJ1-2
CDR3 protein: CAIRKSETHGYTF
CDR3 DNA: TGTGCCATTCGAAAAAGCGAGACCCATGGCTACACCTTC

clone size: NA
D gene: TRBD1
V gene: TRBV5-6
J gene: TRBJ2-2
CDR3 protein: CASSSRQGTFGTGELFF
CDR3 DNA: TGTGCCAGCAGCTCACGACAGGGGACGTTCGGCACCGGGGAGCTGTTTTTT

clone size: NA
D gene: TRBD1
V gene: TRBV7-9
J gene: TRBJ2-7
CDR3 protein: CSSSRVRGPYEQYF
CDR3 DNA: TGTTCCAGCAGCAGGGTTAGGGGGCCCTACGAGCAGTACTTC

clone size: NA
D gene: TRBD1
V gene: TRBV5-1
J gene: TRBJ1-1
CDR3 protein: CASSLAGGRRGTEAFF
CDR3 DNA: TGCGCCAGCAGCTTGGCAGGGGGCCGTCGGGGTACTGAAGCTTTCTTT

clone size: NA
D gene: NA
V gene: TRBV4-1
J gene: TRBJ1-3
CDR3 protein: CASSQYTDRSSGNTIYF
CDR3 DNA: TGCGCCAGCAGCCAATATACCGACAGGAGCTCTGGAAACACCATATATTTT

clone size: NA
D gene: NA
V gene: TRBV5-4
J gene: TRBJ2-1
CDR3 protein: CASSFQGFDEQFF
CDR3 DNA: TGTGCCAGCAGCTTTCAGGGTTTCGATGAGCAGTTCTTC

clone size: few
D gene: NA
V gene: TRBV5-1
J gene: TRBJ1-1
CDR3 protein: CASSLAGGYTEAFF
CDR3 DNA: TGCGCCAGCAGCTTGGCGGGGGGGTACACTGAAGCTTTCTTT

clone size: NA
D gene: TRBD2
V gene: TRBV4-3
J gene: TRBJ2-1
CDR3 protein: CASSPLGGRSEQFF
CDR3 DNA: TGCGCCAGCAGCCCTCTGGGCGGGAGAAGTGAGCAGTTCTTC

clone size: once
D gene: NA
V gene: TRBV29-1
J gene: TRBJ2-2
CDR3 protein: CSVGGQGGTGELFF
CDR3 DNA: TGCAGCGTTGGGGGGCAGGGCGGCACCGGGGAGCTGTTTTTT

clone size: NA
D gene: TRBD2
V gene: TRBV5-1
J gene: TRBJ2-3
CDR3 protein: CASSASGKQYF
CDR3 DNA: TGCGCCAGCAGCGCTAGCGGGAAGCAGTATTTT

clone size: NA
D gene: NA
V gene: TRBV6-1
J gene: TRBJ2-1
CDR3 protein: CASRTGALGANEQFF
CDR3 DNA: TGTGCCAGCAGGACCGGGGCCTTGGGGGCAAATGAGCAGTTCTTC

clone size: NA
D gene: TRBD1
V gene: TRBV5-1
J gene: TRBJ2-3
CDR3 protein: CASSRAPTGGADTQYF
CDR3 DNA: TGCGCCAGCAGCCGCGCCCCGACAGGGGGAGCAGATACGCAGTATTTT

clone size: NA
D gene: NA
V gene: TRBV9
J gene: TRBJ1-4
CDR3 protein: CASSVATTNEKLFF
CDR3 DNA: TGTGCCAGCAGCGTAGCTACGACTAATGAAAAACTGTTTTTT

clone size: NA
D gene: TRBD1
V gene: TRBV23-1
J gene: TRBJ2-2
CDR3 protein: CASSLIGTGETGELFF
CDR3 DNA: TGCGCCAGCAGTCTCATCGGGACAGGGGAGACCGGGGAGCTGTTTTTT

clone size: NA
D gene: TRBD2
V gene: TRBV18
J gene: TRBJ2-5
CDR3 protein: CASSPLAGGPREQYF
CDR3 DNA: TGTGCCAGCTCCCCGTTAGCGGGAGGGCCTCGAGAGCAGTACTTC

clone size: NA
D gene: TRBD1
V gene: TRBV25-1
J gene: TRBJ2-1
CDR3 protein: CASSEFTGVEQFF
CDR3 DNA: TGTGCCAGCAGTGAATTCACAGGGGTTGAGCAGTTCTTC

clone size: NA
D gene: NA
V gene: TRBV15
J gene: TRBJ1-5
CDR3 protein: CATSKSGYENQPQHF
CDR3 DNA: TGTGCCACCAGCAAATCAGGGTATGAGAATCAGCCCCAGCATTTT

clone size: NA
D gene: NA
V gene: TRBV5-8
J gene: TRBJ1-2
CDR3 protein: CASSFYGQTNLYGYTF
CDR3 DNA: TGTGCCAGCAGCTTTTATGGACAGACGAACCTGTATGGCTACACCTTC

clone size: NA
D gene: NA
V gene: TRBV4-2
J gene: TRBJ1-4
CDR3 protein: CASRERTAATNEKLFF
CDR3 DNA: TGTGCCAGCAGAGAACGGACTGCTGCAACTAATGAAAAACTGTTTTTT

clone size: NA
D gene: NA
V gene: TRBV25-1
J gene: TRBJ2-1
CDR3 protein: CASSDPPPERNHFF
CDR3 DNA: TGTGCCAGCAGTGACCCCCCCCCTGAGAGAAACCATTTCTTC

clone size: NA
D gene: TRBD1
V gene: TRBV19
J gene: TRBJ2-7
CDR3 protein: CASSTTGGPYEQYF
CDR3 DNA: TGTGCCAGTAGTACGACAGGGGGGCCCTACGAGCAGTACTTC